This T cell receptor (beta chain) is from a study of blood T cell repertoires in COVID-19 (dated by TCRdb to about 2020). Turning to the overall study: Samples from collaborators originated in the United States, Italy and Spain and spanned both the acute and convalescent phases of COVID-19. The repertoires were made available in a free public database intended to serve as a resource for research on the immune response to SARS-CoV-2. The material from the prospective study consisted of cDNA or gDNA derived from T cells, B-cell-depleted T cells, or PBMCs. The samples were drawn from the first 160 participants of the ongoing ImmuneRACE study and from over 950 subjects provided by 6 global collaborators. Where available, HLA class I and class II types were taken from metadata supplied by the sample provider and were not determined by assay-based typing. The sample metadata nearly always contained a de-identified subject ID, COVID-19 status, age in years and sex. Subjects who had been exposed to COVID-19, were actively infected with it, or had recovered from it provided the deeply sampled blood TCRbeta repertoires that made up the dataset. Study-level results and caveats: Clinical and demographic metadata were provided uncurated, with the amount varying by source and participant.

Collaborating institutions collected whole blood in K2EDTA tubes following their own protocols. Collaborator samples were shipped for TCRbeta analysis as frozen whole blood, isolated PBMCs, or DNA extracted from either sample type. TCRbeta CDR3 regions were amplified from genomic DNA by means of the immunoSEQ Assay, a bias-controlled multiplex PCR. The original pipeline was this. Nucleated cell counts per sample were estimated from amplification of reference gene primers within the assay. To quantify the absolute abundance of each unique TCRbeta CDR3 rearrangement, sequence reads were collapsed and filtered. For each sample, productive Simpson clonality was calculated as the square root of Simpson's diversity index over productive rearrangements. This immuneACCESS table, as held by TCRdb, lists in-frame sequences with V and J called but not all clones. Of the missing ones, under half trace to an unresolved V gene in checked studies; the others have no known cause. V and J calls and clone size are as listed in that table; D and trimming were resolved from the DNA. This sample lists around 240,000 clones; more than 75% were detected once. Just under 1% of the sample lies in the top ten.

Remarks on this clone: Its antigen remains unidentified. Base qualities are not recorded, but no much larger clone differs from it by a single base.

The CDR3 runs 19 amino acids, cysteine and phenylalanine included. Just CDR3 DNA is preserved here, 57 bases in frame from base 1. V trim: 2 bases; J trim: 0 bases; unmatched bases: 12. Taken from the germline V gene, the CDR1 and CDR2 loops are SGHTA and FQGTGA. Recombination joined TRBV7-3 with TRBJ1-1; the junction holds 10 bases that match TRBD1. The receptor comes from a man aged 40-55 years with acute or convalescent COVID-19. The sample comprised peripheral blood. The CDR3 region: CASSLGLVGTGDMNTEAFF. The nucleotides are TGTGCCAGCAGCTTAGGCCTGGTCGGGACAGGGGACATGAACACTGAAGCTTTCTTT.